This entry concerns a single T cell receptor beta chain. Its antigen is undetermined. Method: immunoSEQ multiplex PCR; TCRdb's copy keeps in-frame clones and lacks some. The repertoire holds roughly 120,000 clones, less than 95% seen once, with about 3.1% in the top ten. These data belong to a study of T cell responses to AZD1222 COVID-19 vaccine. The study, taken as a whole, reports: Unmutated regions of variants are reportedly targeted by nearly half of spike-specific TCRs. It was only a handful of AZD1222 recipients who were seropositive at baseline. Elevations in Spike-specific TCR breadth and depth followed administration of two AZD1222 doses. At 160-218 and 743-854, vaccine-associated CD4 TCRs were dominant, and they spanned spike.

The CDR3 is made up of 14 amino acids. Trimming cost V 5 bases and J 11 bases, with 16 bases left between them. Germline V lookup: CDR1 SEHNR, CDR2 FQNEAQ (reference sequence). The chain carries TRBV7-9 and TRBJ1-6; D may be TRBD1 (5 bases). The material sequenced was peripheral blood, taken 28 days after the second AZD1222 dose. The sequence derives from an adult who received the AZD1222 COVID-19 vaccine. The CDR3 DNA sequence: TGTGCCAGCAGCCTCTTGGAGGGGAGGACACCCCTCCACTTT. It is translated as CASSLLEGRTPLHF.